This T cell receptor beta chain is drawn from a study of identical twins. J gave up 6 bases and V 0 bases, and 5 bases lay outside the gene matches. Germline V gene data show CDR1 as SGDLS and CDR2 as YYNGEE. There are 15 residues in the CDR3. A few counts support this clonotype. Its antigen is not identified. Study observations and caveats: Invariant populations such as MAIT and iNKT cells could partly muddle zero-insertion analyses.

One entry per CDR3 protein results from TCRdb running MiXCR on the 5' RACE reads. In the table there are 200,000 to 250,000 distinct CDR3 sequences, around 6.9% of which are singletons. In addition, the sample was reused for a study of yellow fever vaccine responses in identical twins.

The chain is built from TRBV9 and TRBJ2-2; 7 bases match TRBD2. Sequencing was performed on memory (CD45RO+) T cells sorted from blood. This TCR was sampled from a young woman in good health. The CDR3 loop reads CASSVGGSFSGELFF. In DNA form, the CDR3 reads TGTGCCAGCAGCGTAGGCGGGAGTTTTTCCGGGGAGCTGTTTTTT.